This T cell receptor beta chain was recorded in a study of cytomegalovirus exposure and HLA in healthy donors. Looking at the study overall: From about 179 million T cells, an earlier analysis saw 117 million unique TCR beta sequences. Across almost 400 genotyped donors, 81% landed in the Caucasian-associated ancestry cluster.

This clone was seen more than once but under ten times. The antigen remains undetermined. With 60 Vbeta and 13 Jbeta primers, the PCR was carried out. Libraries were prepared by immunoSEQ multiplex PCR; TCRdb keeps only in-frame clonotypes and omits some of them. Of around 130,000 clones listed, 75% to 85% are singletons. Losses at the gene ends were 4 bases for V and 2 bases for J; bases not matched to a gene: 8. Germline V gene sequence: CDR1 MNHNS, CDR2 SASEGT. The CDR3 is 16 residues long. Findings and caveats of the study: Researchers catalogued approximately 170 TCR beta chains as cytomegalovirus-associated.

The receptor comes from a young man in good health and CMV-seronegative. The sequenced sample consisted of PBMCs. The chain employs TRBV6-1 and TRBJ2-7; 10 bases line up with TRBD2. CDR3 protein: CASSAPDGTSAYEQYF. CDR3 in DNA: TGTGCCAGCAGTGCCCCCGACGGGACTAGCGCCTACGAGCAGTACTTC.